A single sample is the source of the 3 T cell receptor beta chains below, sequenced in a study of graft-versus-host responses after intestinal transplantation. Responders that carried the CFSE label, about 200,000 of them, were plated with about 200,000 irradiated, violet-dye-labeled stimulator cells. Sequenced by immunoSEQ multiplex PCR; TCRdb stores in-frame clones only, minus some. This sample has approximately 12,000 clones, with 30% found just once. Sequencing used alloreactive CD8+ T cells from a mixed lymphocyte reaction culture, obtained before intestinal transplant. Subset specified: CFSE-low proliferating T cells sorted from roughly 6-day pre-transplant mixed lymphocyte reaction (GvH or HvG direction). All receptors derive from a human patient who received an intestinal transplant.

This chain links TRBV5-4 with TRBJ1-2; D gene uncertain. The ends were cut back, 0 bases at V and 4 bases at J, with 4 bases in the middle. Germline V gene data show CDR1 as SGHNT and CDR2 as YYREEE (reference sequence). There are 12 residues in the CDR3. CDR3 in amino acids: CASSLAGYGYTF. CDR3 DNA sequence: TGTGCCAGCAGCTTGGCAGGCTATGGCTACACCTTC.

This chain uses TRBV7-3 with TRBJ1-3, with D perhaps matching TRBD1 (5 bases). CDR1 is SGHTA, CDR2 FQGTGA, per germline. This CDR3 contains 15 residues. V was trimmed by 2 bases and J by 0 bases, leaving 8 bases between them. CDR3 in DNA: TGTGCCAGCAGCTTAGAGGGGTTCTCTGGAAACACCATATATTTT. Translating gives CASSLEGFSGNTIYF.

In this sample, this clone turned up a few times. This may arise from a read error, as a much more abundant clone is one base away. Other DNA sequences within the sample encode an identical CDR3. This rearrangement joins TRBV6-5 to TRBJ2-2; 9 nucleotides align to TRBD2. Looked up from germline, CDR1 is MNHEY and CDR2 is SVGAGI. This CDR3 contains 16 residues. The CDR3 region is CASSYSAGGPIGELFF. CDR3 DNA sequence: TGCGCCAGCAGTTACTCCGCGGGGGGGCCAATCGGGGAGCTGTTTTTT.